The source of this T cell receptor beta chain is a study of T cell changes during pregnancy in multiple sclerosis. Per germline, CDR1 SGHNT and CDR2 YENEEA. Trimming left V 1 base short and J 1 base short, with 7 bases between. The CDR3 has 14 residues. Profiled with immunoSEQ multiplex PCR; TCRdb holds only in-frame clones, not every one. The sample records around 71,000 clones, around 94% being singletons. This rearrangement joins TRBV11-3 to TRBJ1-1; the D is unclear. This clonotype was sampled from a female donor with multiple sclerosis, enrolled in a pregnancy study. The source material was peripheral blood, sampled in the third trimester of pregnancy. CDR3: CASSLGPSNTEAFF. As DNA, the CDR3 is TGTGCCAGCAGCTTAGGGCCATCGAACACTGAAGCTTTCTTT.